Below are 12 T cell receptor beta chains sequenced from a single sample in a study of OX40 agonist ivuxolimab in advanced cancers. Here immunoSEQ multiplex PCR was the method, and the copy in TCRdb shows in-frame clones only, minus some. In the table there are approximately 74,000 clones, 80% to 95% of which are singletons. Sample: CD4+ or CD8+ T cells sorted from blood, taken in a trial of the OX40 agonist ivuxolimab. All receptors come from an adult with an advanced solid tumor such as melanoma, head and neck, liver or kidney cancer.

V usage is TRBV9 and J usage is TRBJ2-7, with 9 bases that match TRBD1. There are 15 residues in the CDR3. V lost 3 bases and J lost 0; bases outside the gene matches: 4. Per germline, CDR1 SGDLS and CDR2 YYNGEE. CDR3 protein: CASSARDRDSYEQYF. In DNA form, the CDR3 reads TGTGCCAGCAGCGCCCGGGACAGGGACTCCTACGAGCAGTACTTC. The full variable domain, completed using reference TRBV9 and TRBJ2-7, is DSGVTQTPKHLITATGQRVTLRCSPRSGDLSVYWYQQSLDQGLQFLIQYYNGEERAKGNILERFSAQQFPDLHSELNLSSLELGDSALYFCASSARDRDSYEQYFGPGTRLTVT.

CDR3 residues: CASSPPGHFTNNEQFF. Here the CDR3 DNA reads TGTGCCAGCAGCCCGCCGGGTCACTTTACGAACAATGAGCAGTTCTTC. This chain connects TRBV7-8 to TRBJ2-1; D gene uncertain. There are 16 residues in the CDR3. With 5 bases removed from V and 5 bases from J, the gap between germline ends came to 19 bases. Germline V gene sequence: CDR1 SGHVS, CDR2 FQNEAQ.

The chain carries TRBV15 and TRBJ1-2; the D gene is possibly TRBD1 (6 bases). Germline V lookup: CDR1 LNHNV, CDR2 YYDKDF (reference sequence). The CDR3 has 16 residues. V lost 0 bases to trimming and J lost 4 bases, with 15 bases between them. The CDR3 DNA reads as TGTGCCACCAGCAGAGATCAGGCAGGGGCTTCCTATGGCTACACCTTC. This translates into CATSRDQAGASYGYTF.

This clone was counted a single time. This rearrangement joins TRBV19 to TRBJ1-5, with D maybe TRBD1 (6 bases). The germline V gene has CDR1 LNHDA and CDR2 SQIVND (reference sequence). This CDR3 has 16 residues. Trimming left V 3 bases short and J 0 bases short, with 12 bases between. CDR3 DNA sequence: TGTGCCAGTAGTATGGGGGCTTTCTATAGCAATCAGCCCCAGCATTTT. This codes for CASSMGAFYSNQPQHF.

The rearrangement uses TRBV7-9 and TRBJ2-7; the D gene is possibly TRBD1 (6 bases). Germline lookup yields CDR1 SEHNR and CDR2 FQNEAQ (reference sequence). This CDR3 has 17 residues. V shed 0 bases and J shed 3 bases, with 18 bases lying between them. The CDR3 sequence: CASSLASLQGLVYEQYF. For the CDR3, the DNA is TGTGCCAGCAGCTTAGCCTCCCTACAGGGTCTCGTCTACGAGCAGTACTTC.

This clone was detected once. This chain connects TRBV18 to TRBJ2-1; the D is unclear. The CDR3 consists of 16 residues. Per germline, CDR1 KGHSH and CDR2 LQKENI. V dropped 2 bases and J dropped 1 base, with 12 bases sitting between them. CDR3 bases: TGTGCCAGCTCACCAGTAGACACCGTATCCTACAATGAGCAGTTCTTC. It yields the protein CASSPVDTVSYNEQFF.

V gene TRBV5-5 combines with J gene TRBJ1-5, with 8 bases identical to TRBD1. CDR1 and CDR2 from the germline V gene are SGHKS and YYEKEE (reference sequence). V lost 0 bases to trimming and J lost 5 bases; unmatched junction nucleotides: 10. The CDR3 contains 17 residues. The CDR3 protein is CASSLAGSGQGYQPQHF. The CDR3 coding sequence is TGTGCCAGCAGCTTGGCCGGTAGCGGACAGGGATATCAGCCCCAGCATTTT.

The chain recombines TRBV14 with TRBJ2-3, with 12 bases identical to TRBD2. Germline trimming cut 4 bases from V and 0 bases from J; bases unmatched to any gene: 5. The V gene's germline CDR1 is SGHDN and CDR2 FVKESK. The CDR3 spans 17 residues. The CDR3 loop is CASSLGGLAGSTDTQYF. In nucleotides, the CDR3 is TGTGCCAGCAGCCTTGGAGGACTAGCGGGAAGCACAGATACGCAGTATTTT.

The chain carries TRBV6-4 and TRBJ2-1, with 9 bases matching TRBD2. CDR3 length equals 17 residues. Germline CDR1 is MRHNA and CDR2 is SNTAGT. The V and J ends lost 7 bases and 5 bases, in that order; junction bases with no gene match: 15. The CDR3, as DNA: TGTGCCAGCAAGGCTAGCGGGGCCTCCTTAGATGACAATGAGCAGTTCTTC. Translation gives CASKASGASLDDNEQFF.

This chain links TRBV7-3 with TRBJ2-3; either TRBD1 or TRBD2 may supply D (6 bases each). Trimming cost V 1 base and J 1 base, with 12 bases left between them. CDR1 SGHTA and CDR2 FQGTGA come from the germline V gene. The length of the CDR3 is 16 residues. This CDR3 reads CASSLIGGGGTDTQYF. Here the CDR3 DNA reads TGTGCCAGCAGCTTAATAGGGGGAGGCGGCACAGATACGCAGTATTTT. Combining the CDR3 with reference TRBV7-3 and TRBJ2-3 gives the whole variable domain GAGVSQTPSNKVTEKGKYVELRCDPISGHTALYWYRQSLGQGPEFLIYFQGTGAADDSGLPNDRFFAVRPEGSVSTLKIQRTERGDSAVYLCASSLIGGGGTDTQYFGPGTRLTVL.

A remark on this clone: The same CDR3 arises from other DNA sequences in this sample as well. J is TRBJ2-2 and V is TRBV6-5, with no clear D. The CDR3 runs 13 residues. Germline V gene sequence: CDR1 MNHEY, CDR2 SVGAGI. Trimming shortened V by 1 base and J by 1 base, and 1 base separated the two germline ends. The CDR3 protein is CASSYLNTGELFF. The CDR3 DNA reads TGTGCCAGCAGTTACTTGAACACCGGGGAGCTGTTTTTT.

The chain links TRBV7-9 to TRBJ1-1; D gene unclear. Germline lookup yields CDR1 SEHNR and CDR2 FQNEAQ (reference sequence). The V gene lost 0 bases and the J gene lost 2 bases, with 10 bases spanning the gap. The CDR3 is made up of 15 amino acids. CDR3 coding DNA: TGTGCCAGCAGCTTAGCGCTTACCGGAAACACTGAAGCTTTCTTT. Protein sequence: CASSLALTGNTEAFF.